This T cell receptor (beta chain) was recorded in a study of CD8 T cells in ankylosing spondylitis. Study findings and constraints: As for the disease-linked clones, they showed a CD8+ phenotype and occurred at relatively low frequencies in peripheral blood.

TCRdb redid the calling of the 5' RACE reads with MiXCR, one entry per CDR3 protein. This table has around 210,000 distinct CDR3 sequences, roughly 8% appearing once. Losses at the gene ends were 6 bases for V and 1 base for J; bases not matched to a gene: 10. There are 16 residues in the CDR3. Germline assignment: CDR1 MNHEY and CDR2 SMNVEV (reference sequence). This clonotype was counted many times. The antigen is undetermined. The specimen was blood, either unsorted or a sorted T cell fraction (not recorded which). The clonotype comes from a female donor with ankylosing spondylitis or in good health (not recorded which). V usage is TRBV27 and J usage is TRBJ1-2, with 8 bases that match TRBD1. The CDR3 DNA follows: TGTGCCAGCAGCCCCCGGGACAGGAGATTTAACTATGGCTACACCTTC. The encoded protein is CASSPRDRRFNYGYTF.